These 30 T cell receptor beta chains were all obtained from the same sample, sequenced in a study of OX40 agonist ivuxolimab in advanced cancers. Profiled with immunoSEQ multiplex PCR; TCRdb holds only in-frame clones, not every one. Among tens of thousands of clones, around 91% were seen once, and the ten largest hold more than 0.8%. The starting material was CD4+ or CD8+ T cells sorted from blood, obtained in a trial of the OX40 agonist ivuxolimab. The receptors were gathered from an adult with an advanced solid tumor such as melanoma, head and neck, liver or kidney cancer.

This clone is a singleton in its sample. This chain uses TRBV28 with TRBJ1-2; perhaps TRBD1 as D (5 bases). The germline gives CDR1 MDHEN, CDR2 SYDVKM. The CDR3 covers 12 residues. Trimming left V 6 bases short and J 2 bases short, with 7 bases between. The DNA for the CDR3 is TGTGCCAGCAGCGCAGGGAACTATGGCTACACCTTC. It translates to CASSAGNYGYTF.

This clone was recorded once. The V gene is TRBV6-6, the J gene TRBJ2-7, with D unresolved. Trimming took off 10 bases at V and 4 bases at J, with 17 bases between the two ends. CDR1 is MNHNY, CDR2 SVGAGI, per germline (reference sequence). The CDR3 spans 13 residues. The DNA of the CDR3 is TGTGCCACCCTCGAGAGCCTTATATACGAGCAGTACTTC. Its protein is CATLESLIYEQYF.

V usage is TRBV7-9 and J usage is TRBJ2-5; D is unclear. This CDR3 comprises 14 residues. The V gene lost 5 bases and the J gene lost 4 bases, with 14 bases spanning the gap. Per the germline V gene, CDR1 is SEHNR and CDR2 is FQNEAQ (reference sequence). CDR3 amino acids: CASSPGLTRETQYF. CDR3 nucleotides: TGTGCCAGCAGCCCTGGGCTTACGAGAGAGACCCAGTACTTC. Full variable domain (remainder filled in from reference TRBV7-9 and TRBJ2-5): DTGVSQNPRHKITKRGQNVTFRCDPISEHNRLYWYRQTLGQGPEFLTYFQNEAQLEKSRLLSDRFSAERPKGSFSTLEIQRTEQGDSAMYLCASSPGLTRETQYFGPGTRLLVL.

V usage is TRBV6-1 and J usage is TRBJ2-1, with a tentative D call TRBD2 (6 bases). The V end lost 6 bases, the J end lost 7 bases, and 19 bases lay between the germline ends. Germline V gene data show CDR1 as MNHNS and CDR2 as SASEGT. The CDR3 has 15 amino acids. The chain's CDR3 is CASSPRDSQSNEQFF. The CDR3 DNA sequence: TGTGCCAGCAGCCCCCGGGACTCCCAATCGAATGAGCAGTTCTTC.

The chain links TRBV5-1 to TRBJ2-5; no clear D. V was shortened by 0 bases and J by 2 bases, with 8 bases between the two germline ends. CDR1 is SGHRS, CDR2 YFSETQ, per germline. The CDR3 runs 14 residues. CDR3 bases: TGCGCCAGCAGCTTGGGAGTTAGTCAAGAGACCCAGTACTTC. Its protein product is CASSLGVSQETQYF.

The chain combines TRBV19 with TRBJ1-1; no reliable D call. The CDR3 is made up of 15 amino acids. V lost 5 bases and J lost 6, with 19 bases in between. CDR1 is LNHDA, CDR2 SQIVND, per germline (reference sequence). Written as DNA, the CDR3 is TGTGCCAGTAGTGCCGGATCCGGGCAACAACCTGAAGCTTTCTTT. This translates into CASSAGSGQQPEAFF.

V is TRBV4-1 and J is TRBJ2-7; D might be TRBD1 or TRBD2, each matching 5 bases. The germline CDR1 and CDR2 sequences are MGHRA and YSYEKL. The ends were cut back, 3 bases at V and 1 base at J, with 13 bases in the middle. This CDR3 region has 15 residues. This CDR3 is CASSQGDGPSYEQYF. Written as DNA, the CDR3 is TGCGCCAGCAGCCAGGGGGACGGACCATCCTACGAGCAGTACTTC.

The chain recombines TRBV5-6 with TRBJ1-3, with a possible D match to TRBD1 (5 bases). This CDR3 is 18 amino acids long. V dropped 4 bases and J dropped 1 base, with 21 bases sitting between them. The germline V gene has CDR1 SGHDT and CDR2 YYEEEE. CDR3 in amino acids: CASSTIPGRRRSGNTIYF. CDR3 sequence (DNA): TGTGCCAGCAGCACCATACCGGGACGGAGACGTTCTGGAAACACCATATATTTT.

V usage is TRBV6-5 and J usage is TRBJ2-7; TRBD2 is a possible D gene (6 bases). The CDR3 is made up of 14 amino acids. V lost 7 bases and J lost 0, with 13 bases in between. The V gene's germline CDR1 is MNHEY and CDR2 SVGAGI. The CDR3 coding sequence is TGTGCCAGCACCCCCGAGGAGGGCTCCTACGAGCAGTACTTC. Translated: CASTPEEGSYEQYF.

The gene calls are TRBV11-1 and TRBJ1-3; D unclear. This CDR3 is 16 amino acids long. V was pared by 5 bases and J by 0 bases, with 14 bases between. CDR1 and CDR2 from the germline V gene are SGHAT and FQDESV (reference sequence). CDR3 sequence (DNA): TGTGCCAGCAGCAACCAGGACGGGCTCTCTGGAAACACCATATATTTT. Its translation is CASSNQDGLSGNTIYF.

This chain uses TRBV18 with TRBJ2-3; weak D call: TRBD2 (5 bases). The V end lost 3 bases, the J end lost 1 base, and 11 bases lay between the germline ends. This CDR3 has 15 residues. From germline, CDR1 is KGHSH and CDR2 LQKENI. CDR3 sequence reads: CASSPGRVGTDTQYF. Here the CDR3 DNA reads TGTGCCAGCTCACCTGGGCGGGTTGGCACAGATACGCAGTATTTT. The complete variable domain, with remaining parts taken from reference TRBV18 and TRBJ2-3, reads NAGVMQNPRHLVRRRGQEARLRCSPMKGHSHVYWYRQLPEEGLKFMVYLQKENIIDESGMPKERFSAEFPKEGPSILRIQQVVRGDSAAYFCASSPGRVGTDTQYFGPGTRLTVL.

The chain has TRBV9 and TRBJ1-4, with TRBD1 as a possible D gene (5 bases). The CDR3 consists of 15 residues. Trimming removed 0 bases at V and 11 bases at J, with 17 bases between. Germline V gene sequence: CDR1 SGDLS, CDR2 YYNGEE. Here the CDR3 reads CASSVEGAGPAKLFF. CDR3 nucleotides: TGTGCCAGCAGCGTAGAGGGCGCAGGGCCGGCTAAACTGTTTTTT.

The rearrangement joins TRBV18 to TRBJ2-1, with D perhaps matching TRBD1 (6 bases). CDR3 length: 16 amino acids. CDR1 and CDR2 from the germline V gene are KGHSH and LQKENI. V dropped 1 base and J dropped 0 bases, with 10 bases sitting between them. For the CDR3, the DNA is TGTGCCAGCTCACCACTTAACAGGGACTCCTACAATGAGCAGTTCTTC. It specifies CASSPLNRDSYNEQFF.

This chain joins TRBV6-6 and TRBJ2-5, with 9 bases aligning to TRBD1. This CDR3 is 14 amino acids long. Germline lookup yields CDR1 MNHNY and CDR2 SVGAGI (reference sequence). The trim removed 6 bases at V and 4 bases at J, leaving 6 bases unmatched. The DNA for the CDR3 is TGTGCCAGCAGCCCGGACAGGGGTGGAGAGACCCAGTACTTC. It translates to CASSPDRGGETQYF.

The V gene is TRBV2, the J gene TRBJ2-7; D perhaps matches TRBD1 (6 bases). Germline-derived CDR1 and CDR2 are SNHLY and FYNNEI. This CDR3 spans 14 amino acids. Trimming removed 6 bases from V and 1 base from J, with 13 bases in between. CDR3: CASRRDQGSYEQYF. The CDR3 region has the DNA TGTGCCAGCAGACGGGACCAGGGGTCCTACGAGCAGTACTTC.

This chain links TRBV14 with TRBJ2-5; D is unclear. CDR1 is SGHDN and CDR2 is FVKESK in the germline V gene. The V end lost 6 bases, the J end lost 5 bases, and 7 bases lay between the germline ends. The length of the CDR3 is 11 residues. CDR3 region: CASRRAETQYF. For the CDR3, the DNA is TGTGCCAGCAGAAGGGCGGAGACCCAGTACTTC.

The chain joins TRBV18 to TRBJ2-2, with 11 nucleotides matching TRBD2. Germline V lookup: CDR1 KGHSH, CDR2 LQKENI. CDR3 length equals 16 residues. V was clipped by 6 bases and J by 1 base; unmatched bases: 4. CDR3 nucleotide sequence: TGTGCCAGCTCGCAGACTAGCGGGATGAACACCGGGGAGCTGTTTTTT. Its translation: CASSQTSGMNTGELFF. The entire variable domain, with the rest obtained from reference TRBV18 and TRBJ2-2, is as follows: NAGVMQNPRHLVRRRGQEARLRCSPMKGHSHVYWYRQLPEEGLKFMVYLQKENIIDESGMPKERFSAEFPKEGPSILRIQQVVRGDSAAYFCASSQTSGMNTGELFFGEGSRLTVL.

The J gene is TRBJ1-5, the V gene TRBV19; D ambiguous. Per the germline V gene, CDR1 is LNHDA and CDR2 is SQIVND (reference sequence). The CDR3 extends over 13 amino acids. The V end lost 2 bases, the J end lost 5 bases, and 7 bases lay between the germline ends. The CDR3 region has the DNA TGTGCCAGTAGTATACGATTGGATCAGCCCCAGCATTTT. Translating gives CASSIRLDQPQHF.

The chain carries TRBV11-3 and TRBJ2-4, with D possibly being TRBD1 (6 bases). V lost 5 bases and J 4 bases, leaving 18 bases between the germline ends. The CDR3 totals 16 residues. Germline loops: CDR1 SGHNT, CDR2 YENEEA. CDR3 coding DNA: TGTGCCAGCAGCCCCGGAAAGGGACACCCAAAAAACATTCAGTACTTC. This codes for CASSPGKGHPKNIQYF.

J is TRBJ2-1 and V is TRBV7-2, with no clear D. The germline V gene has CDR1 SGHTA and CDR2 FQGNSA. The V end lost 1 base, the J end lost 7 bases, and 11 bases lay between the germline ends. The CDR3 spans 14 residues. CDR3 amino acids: CASSLGGSLNEQFF. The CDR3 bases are TGTGCCAGCAGCTTAGGTGGTAGCTTAAATGAGCAGTTCTTC. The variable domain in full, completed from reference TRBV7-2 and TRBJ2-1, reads GAGVSQSPSNKVTEKGKDVELRCDPISGHTALYWYRQSLGQGLEFLIYFQGNSAPDKSGLPSDRFSAERTGGSVSTLTIQRTQQEDSAVYLCASSLGGSLNEQFFGPGTRLTVL.

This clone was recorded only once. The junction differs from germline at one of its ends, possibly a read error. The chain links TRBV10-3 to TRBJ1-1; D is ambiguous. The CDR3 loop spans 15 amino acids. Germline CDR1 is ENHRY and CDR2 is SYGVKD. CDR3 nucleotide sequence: TGTGCCATCAGTGAGGTGGCCAGCGGGAACGCTGAAGCTTTCTTT. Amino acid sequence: CAISEVASGNAEAFF.

The CDR3: CASSLGNYGYTF. For the CDR3, the DNA is TGTGCCAGCAGCCTTGGCAACTATGGCTACACCTTC. The rearrangement links TRBV6-5 to TRBJ1-2; D unresolved. The germline gives CDR1 MNHEY, CDR2 SVGAGI. The CDR3 runs to 12 residues. Trimming removed 6 bases at V and 2 bases at J, with 7 bases between.

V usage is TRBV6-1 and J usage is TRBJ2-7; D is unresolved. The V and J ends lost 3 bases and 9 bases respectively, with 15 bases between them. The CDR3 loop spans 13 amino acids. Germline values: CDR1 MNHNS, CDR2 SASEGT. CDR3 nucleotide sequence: TGTGCCAGCAGTGAGGGAAGGGCAGCGATGCAGTACTTC. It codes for CASSEGRAAMQYF.

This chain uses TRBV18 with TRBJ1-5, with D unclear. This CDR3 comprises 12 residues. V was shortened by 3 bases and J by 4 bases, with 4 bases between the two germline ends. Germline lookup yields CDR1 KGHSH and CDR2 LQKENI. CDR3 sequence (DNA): TGTGCCAGCTCACCGGGGAATCAGCCCCAGCATTTT. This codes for CASSPGNQPQHF.

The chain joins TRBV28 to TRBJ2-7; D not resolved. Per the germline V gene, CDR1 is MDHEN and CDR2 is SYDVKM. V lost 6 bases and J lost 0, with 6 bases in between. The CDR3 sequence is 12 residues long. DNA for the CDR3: TGTGCCAGCAGAAGAGGCTCCTACGAGCAGTACTTC. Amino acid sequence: CASRRGSYEQYF. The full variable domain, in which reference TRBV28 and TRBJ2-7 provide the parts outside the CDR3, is DVKVTQSSRYLVKRTGEKVFLECVQDMDHENMFWYRQDPGLGLRLIYFSYDVKMKEKGDIPEGYSVSREKKERFSLILESASTNQTSMYLCASRRGSYEQYFGPGTRLTVT.

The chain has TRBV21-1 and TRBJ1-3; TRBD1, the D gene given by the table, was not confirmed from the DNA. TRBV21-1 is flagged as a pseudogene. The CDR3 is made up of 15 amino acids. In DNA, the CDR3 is TGTGCCAGCAGCGGACAGGGGAGTTCTGGAAACACCATATATTTT. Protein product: CASSGQGSSGNTIYF.

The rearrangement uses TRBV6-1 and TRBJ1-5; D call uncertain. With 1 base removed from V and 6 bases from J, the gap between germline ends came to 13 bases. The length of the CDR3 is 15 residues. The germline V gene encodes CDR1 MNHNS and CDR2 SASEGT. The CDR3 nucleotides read TGTGCCAGCAGTGAAGTGGGAGGGAGGGTTCAGCCCCAGCATTTT. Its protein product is CASSEVGGRVQPQHF.

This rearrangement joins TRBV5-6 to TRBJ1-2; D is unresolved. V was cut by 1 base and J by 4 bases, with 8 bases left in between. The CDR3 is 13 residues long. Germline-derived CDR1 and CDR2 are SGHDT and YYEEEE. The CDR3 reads CASSLRDFYGYTF. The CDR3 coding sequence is TGTGCCAGCAGCTTGAGGGATTTCTATGGCTACACCTTC.

As DNA, the CDR3 is TGTGCCAGCAGCGTAGCTGGGACTAGCGGGGGCGGTGACAATGAGCAGTTCTTC. Its protein is CASSVAGTSGGGDNEQFF. The V gene is TRBV9, the J gene TRBJ2-1, with 14 bases aligning to TRBD2. CDR1 and CDR2 from the germline V gene are SGDLS and YYNGEE. Germline trimming cut 0 bases from V and 5 bases from J; bases unmatched to any gene: 7. The CDR3 length is 18 residues.

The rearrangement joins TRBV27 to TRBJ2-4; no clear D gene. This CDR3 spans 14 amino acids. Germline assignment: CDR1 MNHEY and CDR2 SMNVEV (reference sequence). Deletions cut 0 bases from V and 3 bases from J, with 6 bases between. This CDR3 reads CASSLSTGKNIQYF. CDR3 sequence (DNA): TGTGCCAGCAGTTTATCGACGGGCAAAAACATTCAGTACTTC.